The source of this TCR beta chain is a study of CD8+ T cells in alopecia areata. The sequencing template was cDNA reverse transcribed from extracted RNA. Profiling relied on immunoSEQ multiplex PCR, and the TCRdb table lists in-frame clones only, not all of them. The sample comprises over 200,000 clones, about three fifths of which are singletons, and 0.4% to 0.55% rests with the top ten. Findings and limits, study-wide: Compared with normal scalp, lesional scalp had higher clonality and more expanded CD8+ clones. Normal skin's resident alphabeta T cells are sequenced alongside lesional scalp T cells.

Patients with alopecia areata provided lesional scalp punch biopsies as well as peripheral blood. The researchers isolated CD4+ and CD8+ T cells from PBMCs by sorting. As concerns this clone: Its antigen is still unknown.

This clonotype originated in a human donor with alopecia areata. The input for sequencing was CD4+ T cells sorted from blood, taken at week 0.

The chain's CDR3 is CSGHLDEKLFF. The CDR3 coding sequence is TGCAGCGGCCACCTGGATGAAAAACTGTTTTTT. This chain joins TRBV29-1 and TRBJ1-4, with D unresolved. The CDR3 extends over 11 amino acids. V was trimmed by 7 bases and J by 6 bases, leaving 9 bases between them. Germline assignment: CDR1 SQVTM and CDR2 ANQGSEA.